This passage covers 14 T cell receptor beta chains from one sample sequenced in a study of post-analysis software for immune sequencing data. Unique molecular identifiers were carried by the TCR beta cDNA libraries. MiXCR, applied by TCRdb to the PCR reads, yields one record per CDR3 protein. The sample has about 680,000 distinct CDR3 sequences, roughly three fifths seen once; the top ten hold approximately 10%. Whole-study findings and limits: Patients used roughly five TRBV segments, including TRBV5-6, TRBV5-1 and TRBV20-1, more often than controls.

Their recognized antigens are unknown. Material for sequencing was blood. The receptors originated from a girl aged 2-10 years with multiple sclerosis.

V and J are TRBV6-1 and TRBJ2-1; 10 positions match TRBD2. V was clipped by 4 bases and J by 8 bases; unmatched bases: 8. The CDR3 consists of 15 residues. In germline, CDR1 is MNHNS, CDR2 SASEGT. In DNA form, the CDR3 reads TGTGCCAGCAGTGCTAGCGGGAGTGACGGCGATGAGCAGTTCTTC. It yields the protein CASSASGSDGDEQFF.

The chain carries TRBV21-1 and TRBJ2-7; whether TRBD1, the table's D call, matches the DNA was not checked. TRBV21-1 is flagged as a pseudogene. This CDR3 is 15 amino acids long. The CDR3 reads CASPCDRDHPYEQYF. The CDR3 bases are TGTGCCAGCCCTTGCGACAGGGATCACCCCTACGAGCAGTACTTC.

About this clonotype itself: One end of the junction fails to match germline, which may point to a read error. The rearrangement uses TRBV9 and TRBJ2-7; 12 bases agree with TRBD2. The CDR3 covers 15 residues. The germline gives CDR1 SGDLS, CDR2 YYNGEE. CDR3 DNA: TGCGCCAGCAGCCCCGGACTAGCGGGGTCCTACGAGCAGTACTTC. Its protein is CASSPGLAGSYEQYF.

V and J are TRBV4-3 and TRBJ1-1; D not resolved. With 6 bases removed from V and 0 bases from J, the gap between germline ends came to 20 bases. Germline loops: CDR1 LGHNA, CDR2 YSLEER. The CDR3 covers 17 residues. In DNA form, the CDR3 reads TGCGCCAGCAGACCTAACGACAAGGGCCCTATGAACACTGAAGCTTTCTTT. Its protein is CASRPNDKGPMNTEAFF.

The V call is TRBV3-1, the J call TRBJ2-7; D gene uncertain. This CDR3 comprises 13 residues. The germline V and J ends were trimmed by 1 base and 1 base, with 5 bases remaining between them. Germline V gene data show CDR1 as LGHDT and CDR2 as YNNKEL (reference sequence). CDR3 sequence (DNA): TGTGCCAGCAGCCAAGTCATATCCTACGAGCAGTACTTC. Residues: CASSQVISYEQYF.

The chain couples TRBV20-1 to TRBJ2-5, with 9 nucleotides matching TRBD1. The J segment lost 3 bases and the V segment lost 3 bases, leaving 8 bases of the junction unmatched. The CDR3 has 15 residues. Germline V gives CDR1 DFQATT, CDR2 SNEGSKA (reference sequence). CDR3 bases: TGCAGTGCTAGCTCTCTACAGGGGGCTAAAGAGACCCAGTACTTC. As protein: CSASSLQGAKETQYF.

This chain connects TRBV5-6 to TRBJ1-5, with a tentative D call TRBD1 (6 bases). The germline V gene has CDR1 SGHDT and CDR2 YYEEEE. This CDR3 is 15 amino acids long. Trimming removed 4 bases at V and 5 bases at J, with 16 bases between. The CDR3 DNA reads TGTGCCAGCAGCGCGCGCGGCGGGGGGCATCAGCCCCAGCATTTT. Translation: CASSARGGGHQPQHF.

The rearrangement uses TRBV9 and TRBJ1-6, with 11 bases that match TRBD1. Trimming at V came to 2 bases and at J to 10 bases, leaving 5 bases not matched to a gene. The germline V gene has CDR1 SGDLS and CDR2 YYNGEE. The CDR3 runs to 15 residues. The CDR3 DNA follows: TGTGCCAGCAGCGTCCGGGACAGGGGGGAGTCACCCCTCCACTTT. This encodes CASSVRDRGESPLHF.

The J gene is TRBJ2-5, the V gene TRBV28, with TRBD2 matching over 15 bases. J gave up 2 bases and V 4 bases, and 11 bases lay outside the gene matches. Germline loops: CDR1 MDHEN, CDR2 SYDVKM. The CDR3 has 19 residues. In nucleotides, the CDR3 is TGTGCCAGCAGTTCAGGAGGACTAGCGGGAGGGCCGGGACAAGAGACCCAGTACTTC. Amino acid sequence: CASSSGGLAGGPGQETQYF.

The V gene is TRBV6-2 or TRBV6-3, the J gene TRBJ2-4, with D possibly TRBD1 on 5 matching bases. The CDR3 has 16 amino acids. Germline CDR1 is MNHEY and CDR2 is SVGEGT. V lost 2 bases and J 0 bases, leaving 11 bases between the germline ends. The CDR3 is CASSYGASVAKNIQYF. The CDR3, as DNA: TGTGCCAGCAGTTACGGGGCCTCGGTAGCCAAAAACATTCAGTACTTC.

J is TRBJ2-7 and V is TRBV6-5, with TRBD1 as a possible D gene (6 bases). Germline values: CDR1 MNHEY, CDR2 SVGAGI. This CDR3 has 13 amino acids. Between the trimmed V and J ends, which lost 5 bases and 2 bases, there was a span of 10 bases. In DNA form, the CDR3 reads TGTGCCAGCAGTAGACAGGAGACCTACGAGCAGTACTTC. Translated: CASSRQETYEQYF.

V and J are TRBV12-3 or TRBV12-4 and TRBJ1-5; no definite D call. The CDR3 spans 12 residues. V dropped 3 bases and J dropped 5 bases, with 5 bases sitting between them. As DNA, the CDR3 is TGTGCCAGCAGTTTTGGGGATCAGCCCCAGCATTTT. Protein product: CASSFGDQPQHF.

A few counts support this clonotype. V usage is TRBV3-1 and J usage is TRBJ2-5; the match to TRBD1 covers 7 bases. V trimming: 0 bases; J trimming: 2 bases; junction bases outside the gene matches: 6. The CDR3 has 16 residues. The germline CDR1 and CDR2 sequences are LGHDT and YNNKEL (reference sequence). The DNA of the CDR3 is TGTGCCAGCAGCCAAGATCAGGCAGGGGGACAAGAGACCCAGTACTTC. This gives the protein CASSQDQAGGQETQYF.

The rearrangement joins TRBV14 to TRBJ2-5, with D perhaps matching TRBD2 (6 bases). The CDR3 is 14 amino acids. Germline loops: CDR1 SGHDN, CDR2 FVKESK. Trimming left V 6 bases short and J 5 bases short, with 16 bases between. CDR3 DNA: TGTGCCAGCAGTCATACCGGAGGGCACGAGACCCAGTACTTC. Translated, it gives CASSHTGGHETQYF. The full variable domain, its missing parts supplied by reference TRBV14 and TRBJ2-5, is EAGVTQFPSHSVIEKGQTVTLRCDPISGHDNLYWYRRVMGKEIKFLLHFVKESKQDESGMPNNRFLAERTGGTYSTLKVQPAELEDSGVYFCASSHTGGHETQYFGPGTRLLVL.